The sequence of this T cell receptor (beta chain) was determined in a study of cytomegalovirus exposure and HLA in healthy donors. Germline loops: CDR1 MNHNS, CDR2 SASEGT. The CDR3 runs to 15 residues. V dropped 7 bases and J dropped 3; count of bases not matched to a gene: 7. Both 60 Vbeta primers and 13 Jbeta primers went into the PCR. The method was immunoSEQ multiplex PCR; TCRdb's version includes in-frame clones alone and lacks a portion of them. The repertoire holds 100,000 to 150,000 clones, with around three quarters as singletons. The receptor was isolated from a female donor in good health and CMV-seronegative. The chain has TRBV6-1 and TRBJ2-1, with TRBD2 identical over 9 bases. Sequenced material: PBMCs. This CDR3 reads CASTLSGSLYNEQFF. CDR3 nucleotides: TGTGCCAGCACCCTTAGCGGGAGTCTCTACAATGAGCAGTTCTTC.